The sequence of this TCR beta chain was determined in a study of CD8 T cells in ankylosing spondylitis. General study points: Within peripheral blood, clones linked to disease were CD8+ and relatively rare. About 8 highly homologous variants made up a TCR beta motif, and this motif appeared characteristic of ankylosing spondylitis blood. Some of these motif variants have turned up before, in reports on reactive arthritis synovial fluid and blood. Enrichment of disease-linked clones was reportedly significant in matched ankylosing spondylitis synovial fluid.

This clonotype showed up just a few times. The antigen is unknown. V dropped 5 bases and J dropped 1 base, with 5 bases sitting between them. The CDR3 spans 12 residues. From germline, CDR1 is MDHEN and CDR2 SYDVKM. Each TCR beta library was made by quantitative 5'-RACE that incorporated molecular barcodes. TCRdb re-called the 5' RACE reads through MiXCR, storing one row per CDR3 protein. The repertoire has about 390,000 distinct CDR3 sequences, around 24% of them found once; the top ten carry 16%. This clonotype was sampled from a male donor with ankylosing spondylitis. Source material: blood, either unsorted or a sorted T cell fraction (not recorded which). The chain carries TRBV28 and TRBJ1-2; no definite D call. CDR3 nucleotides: TGTGCCAGCAGTCCTAATAACTATGGCTACACCTTC. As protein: CASSPNNYGYTF.